This T cell receptor beta chain was sequenced in a study of Tregs in tolerant kidney transplant recipients. V trimming: 2 bases; J trimming: 7 bases; junction bases outside the gene matches: 4. From germline, CDR1 is MNHEY and CDR2 SVGAGI. There are 13 residues in the CDR3. Study findings and constraints: Expanding Tregs on activated donor B cells appeared to best identify donor-specific TCRbeta clones.

Unstimulated Tregs (CD4+CD25+CD127-) and CD4+CD25- non-Tregs were sorted from PBMCs. With respect to this clone: What it binds is unknown.

The protocol was immunoSEQ multiplex PCR, while the TCRdb copy is restricted to in-frame clones and leaves out a portion. The sample includes about 240,000 clones, approximately 84% seen only once; the top ten take less than 0.75%. The sequenced material came from CD4+ T cells from blood. The chain uses TRBV6-5 and TRBJ1-1; 7 bases line up with TRBD1. The source is a human donor in good health. The CDR3 reads CASSYNRGFEAFF. As DNA, the CDR3 is TGTGCCAGCAGTTACAACAGGGGTTTTGAAGCTTTCTTT.